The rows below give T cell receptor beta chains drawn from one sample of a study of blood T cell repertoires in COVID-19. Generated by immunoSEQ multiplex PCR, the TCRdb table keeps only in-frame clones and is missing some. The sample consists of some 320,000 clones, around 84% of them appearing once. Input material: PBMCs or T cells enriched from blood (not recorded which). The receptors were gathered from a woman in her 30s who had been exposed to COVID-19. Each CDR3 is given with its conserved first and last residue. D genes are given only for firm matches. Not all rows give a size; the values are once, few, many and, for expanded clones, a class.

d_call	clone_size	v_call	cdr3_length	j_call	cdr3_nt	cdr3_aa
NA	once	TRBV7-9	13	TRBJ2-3	TGTGCCAGCAGCAATTCAGGTGCAGATACGCAGTATTTT	CASSNSGADTQYF
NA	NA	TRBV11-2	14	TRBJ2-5	TGTGCCAGCAGCTTAATTGGGCTGCAAGAGACCCAGTACTTC	CASSLIGLQETQYF
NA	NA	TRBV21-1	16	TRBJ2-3	TGTGCCAGCAGCGGGAGTAGAACTTTTCCGACAGATACGCAGTATTTT	CASSGSRTFPTDTQYF
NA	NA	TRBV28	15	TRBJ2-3	TGTGCCAGCGCCCCCCCTAATCCTAGCACAGATACGCAGTATTTT	CASAPPNPSTDTQYF
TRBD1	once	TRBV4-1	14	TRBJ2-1	TGCGCCAGCAGACGGACAGGGGGAACCAATGAGCAGTTCTTC	CASRRTGGTNEQFF
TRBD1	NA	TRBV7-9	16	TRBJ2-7	TGTGCCAGCAGCTTGATCACCGGGACAGCCGCCTACGAGCAGTACTTC	CASSLITGTAAYEQYF
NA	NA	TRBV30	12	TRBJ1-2	TGTGCCTGGAGTATGCCAGGCTATGGCTACACCTTC	CAWSMPGYGYTF
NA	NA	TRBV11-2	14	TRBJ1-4	TGTGCCAGCAGGGGGACACCCACTAATGAAAAACTGTTTTTT	CASRGTPTNEKLFF
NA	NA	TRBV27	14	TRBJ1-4	TGTGCCAGCAGCCAGGGGAGGGCCTCTGGAAAACTGTTTTTT	CASSQGRASGKLFF
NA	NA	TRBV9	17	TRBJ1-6	TGTGCCAGCAGCGTATCCGGAAGGACAACCTATAATTCACCCCTCCACTTT	CASSVSGRTTYNSPLHF
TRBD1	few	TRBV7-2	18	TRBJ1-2	TGTGCCAGCAGCTTCTCGCCGTTCGACAGGGGGCGGTACTATGGCTACACCTTC	CASSFSPFDRGRYYGYTF
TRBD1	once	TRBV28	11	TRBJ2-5	TGTGCCGAGGGACAGGCGGAGACCCAGTACTTC	CAEGQAETQYF
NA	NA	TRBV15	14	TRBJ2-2	TGTGCCACCAGCACCACCGTTGAGACCGGGGAGCTGTTTTTT	CATSTTVETGELFF
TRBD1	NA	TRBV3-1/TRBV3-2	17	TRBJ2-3	TGTGCCAGCAGCCCTTACGACCGGGACAGGGGCACAGATACGCAGTATTTT	CASSPYDRDRGTDTQYF
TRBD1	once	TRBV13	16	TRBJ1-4	TGTGCCAGCAGCCTCCGACGCACAGGGGCCGGTGAAAAACTGTTTTTT	CASSLRRTGAGEKLFF
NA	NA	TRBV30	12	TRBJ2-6	TGTGCCTGGATGCAGGGAGCCAACGTCCTGACTTTC	CAWMQGANVLTF
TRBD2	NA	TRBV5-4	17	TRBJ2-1	TGTGCCAGCAGCTTACGTCGGACTAGCGGGACCTACAATGAGCAGTTCTTC	CASSLRRTSGTYNEQFF
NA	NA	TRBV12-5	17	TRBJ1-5	TGTGCTAGTGGTTTGGGTAGTACGGGGGGCGGTGGACAGCCCCAGCATTTT	CASGLGSTGGGGQPQHF
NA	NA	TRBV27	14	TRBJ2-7	TGTGCCAGCAGTTTAGGGCAGCCGTTCCACGAGCAGTACTTC	CASSLGQPFHEQYF
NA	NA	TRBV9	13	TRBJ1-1	TGTGCCAGCAGCTTGAGCATGAACACTGAAGCTTTCTTT	CASSLSMNTEAFF
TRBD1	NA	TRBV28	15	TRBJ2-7	TGTGCCAGCAGACATCCGGGACAGGGGGCCTACGAGCAGTACTTC	CASRHPGQGAYEQYF
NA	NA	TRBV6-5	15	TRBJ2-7	TGTGCCAGCAGTTATGGGGCCGCCCGGCTCTCCGAGCAGTACTTC	CASSYGAARLSEQYF
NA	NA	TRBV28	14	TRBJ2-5	TGTGCCAGCAGTCCCGGGACAAGGATAGAGACCCAGTACTTC	CASSPGTRIETQYF
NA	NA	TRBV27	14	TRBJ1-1	TGTGCCAGCAGTTTAACGGGAGAGGTAACTGAAGCTTTCTTT	CASSLTGEVTEAFF
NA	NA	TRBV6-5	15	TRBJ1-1	TGTGCCAGCAGTTACGATATGGGAGGGGGGACTGAAGCTTTCTTT	CASSYDMGGGTEAFF
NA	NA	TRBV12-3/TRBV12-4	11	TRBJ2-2	TGTGCCACCCGGGAAGCCGGGGAGCTGTTTTTT	CATREAGELFF
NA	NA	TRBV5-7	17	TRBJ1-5	TGTGCCAGCAGCTTGGTCCGGGAGCCCGCAGTAAGTCAGCCCCAGCATTTT	CASSLVREPAVSQPQHF
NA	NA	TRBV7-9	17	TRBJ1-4	TGTGCCAGCAGCTTAGTCGCAGGGCTGGGGACTAATGAAAAACTGTTTTTT	CASSLVAGLGTNEKLFF
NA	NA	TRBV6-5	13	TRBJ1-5	TGTGCCAGCAGACTAACAGGGAATCAGCCCCAGCATTTT	CASRLTGNQPQHF
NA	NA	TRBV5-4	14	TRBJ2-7	TGTGCCAGCAGCTTTGGGACTGCGAGCTACGAGCAGTACTTC	CASSFGTASYEQYF
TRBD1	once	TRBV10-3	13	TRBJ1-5	TGTGCCATTCCAGGGGGCGGAGAACAGCCCCAGCATTTT	CAIPGGGEQPQHF
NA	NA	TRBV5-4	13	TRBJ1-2	TGTGCCAGCAGCTTGTCGGGGAAGGCTGGCTACACCTTC	CASSLSGKAGYTF
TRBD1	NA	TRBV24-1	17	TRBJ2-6	TGTGCCACCAGTGATGAGGGGGCGGGCTCTGGGGCCAACGTCCTGACTTTC	CATSDEGAGSGANVLTF
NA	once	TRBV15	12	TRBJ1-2	TGTGCCACCAGCAGAGGAGAGTATGGCTACACCTTC	CATSRGEYGYTF
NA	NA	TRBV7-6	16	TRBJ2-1	TGTGCCAGCAGCTTAGCGGAGGGGACCACCTACAATGAGCAGTTCTTC	CASSLAEGTTYNEQFF
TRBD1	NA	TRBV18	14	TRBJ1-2	TGTGCCAGCTCACGACGGGACAGCACTTATGGCTACACCTTC	CASSRRDSTYGYTF
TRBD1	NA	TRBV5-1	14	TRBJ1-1	TGCGCCAGCAGCCCAGGACAGGGTTACACTGAAGCTTTCTTT	CASSPGQGYTEAFF
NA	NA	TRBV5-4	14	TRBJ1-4	TGTGCCAGCAGCTTGGATCAGGGCGATGAAAAACTGTTTTTT	CASSLDQGDEKLFF
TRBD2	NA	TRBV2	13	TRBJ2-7	TGTGCCAGCCCCGGACTAGCGGGAGACGAGCAGTACTTC	CASPGLAGDEQYF
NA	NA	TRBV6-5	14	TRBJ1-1	TGTGCCAGCACCCGAGAGGGGGGGGAAACTAAAGCTTTCTTT	CASTREGGETKAFF
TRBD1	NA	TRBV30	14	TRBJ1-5	TGTGCCTGGAGTCTAACAGGGGGAAGTCAGCCCCAGCATTTT	CAWSLTGGSQPQHF
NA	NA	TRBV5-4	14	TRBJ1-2	TGTGCCAGCAGCTTGGGTGGGGGGAACTATGGCTACACCTTC	CASSLGGGNYGYTF